This T cell receptor (beta chain) derives from a study of blood T cell repertoires in COVID-19. Overall study: The origin of the acute and convalescent COVID-19 samples was the United States, Italy and Spain. In each case, the material was cDNA or gDNA derived from T cells, B-cell-depleted T cells, or PBMCs.

Original handling: Reference gene primer amplification gave nucleated cell count estimates. Assay used: immunoSEQ multiplex PCR; TCRdb lists only in-frame clones, some missing. V and J calls and clone size come straight from that table; D and trimming were deduced from the DNA. Of about 71,000 clones in the sample, roughly 87% are singletons; the top ten hold about an eighth. CDR3 size: 16 residues. Trimming cost V 0 bases and J 2 bases; bases outside gene matches: 5. In germline, CDR1 is SGHVS, CDR2 FNYEAQ. This clonotype was obtained from a woman older than 75 with acute or convalescent COVID-19. Sequenced material: peripheral blood. The V gene is TRBV7-6, the J gene TRBJ2-3; 7 nucleotides match TRBD1. CDR3 sequence (DNA): TGTGCCAGCAGCTTAGCCGCAGGGGGAGCCACAGATACGCAGTATTTT. As protein: CASSLAAGGATDTQYF.